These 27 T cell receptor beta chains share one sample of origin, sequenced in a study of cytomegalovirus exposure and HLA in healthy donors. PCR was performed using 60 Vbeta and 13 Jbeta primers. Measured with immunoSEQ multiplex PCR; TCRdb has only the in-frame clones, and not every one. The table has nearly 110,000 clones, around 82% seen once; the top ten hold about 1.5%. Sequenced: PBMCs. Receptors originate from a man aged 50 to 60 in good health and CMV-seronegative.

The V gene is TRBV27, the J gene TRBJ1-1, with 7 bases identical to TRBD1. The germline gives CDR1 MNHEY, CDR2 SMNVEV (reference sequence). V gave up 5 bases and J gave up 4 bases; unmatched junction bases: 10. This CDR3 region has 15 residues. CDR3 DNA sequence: TGTGCCAGCAGTGCCCCCGGGACAGCTGGCACTGAAGCTTTCTTT. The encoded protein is CASSAPGTAGTEAFF.

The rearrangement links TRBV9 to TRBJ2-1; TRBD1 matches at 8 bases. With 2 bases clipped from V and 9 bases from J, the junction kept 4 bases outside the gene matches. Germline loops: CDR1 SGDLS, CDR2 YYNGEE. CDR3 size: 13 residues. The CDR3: CASSVTGAGEQFF. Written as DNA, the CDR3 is TGTGCCAGCAGCGTGACAGGGGCGGGTGAGCAGTTCTTC. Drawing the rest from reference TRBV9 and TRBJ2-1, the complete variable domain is DSGVTQTPKHLITATGQRVTLRCSPRSGDLSVYWYQQSLDQGLQFLIQYYNGEERAKGNILERFSAQQFPDLHSELNLSSLELGDSALYFCASSVTGAGEQFFGPGTRLTVL.

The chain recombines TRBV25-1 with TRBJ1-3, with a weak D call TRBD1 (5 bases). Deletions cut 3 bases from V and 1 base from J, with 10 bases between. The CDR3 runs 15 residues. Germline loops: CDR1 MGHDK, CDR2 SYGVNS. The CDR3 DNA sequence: TGTGCCAGCAGTGACGCAGGGCGGTCTGGAAACACCATATATTTT. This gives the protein CASSDAGRSGNTIYF.

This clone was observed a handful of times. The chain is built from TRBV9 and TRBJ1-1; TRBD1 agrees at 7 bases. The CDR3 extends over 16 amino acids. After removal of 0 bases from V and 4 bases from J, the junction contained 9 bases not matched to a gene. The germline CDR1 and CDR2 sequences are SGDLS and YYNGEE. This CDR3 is CASSVAGSGGFTEAFF. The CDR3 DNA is TGTGCCAGCAGCGTAGCGGGGTCAGGGGGTTTCACTGAAGCTTTCTTT.

The DNA for the CDR3 is TGCGCCAGCAGCTCCAACACCAACTATGGCTACACCTTC. This sequence encodes CASSSNTNYGYTF. The chain is built from TRBV5-1 and TRBJ1-2; D remains ambiguous. In germline, CDR1 is SGHRS, CDR2 YFSETQ. V was clipped by 3 bases and J by 2 bases, with 8 bases between them. CDR3 length equals 13 residues.

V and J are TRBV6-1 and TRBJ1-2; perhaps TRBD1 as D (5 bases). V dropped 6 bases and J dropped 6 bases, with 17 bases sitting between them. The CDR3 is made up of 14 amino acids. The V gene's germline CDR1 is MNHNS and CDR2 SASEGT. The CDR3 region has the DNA TGTGCCAGCAGGGTGACCCGGGACTCCCATGGCTACACCTTC. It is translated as CASRVTRDSHGYTF.

The DNA of the CDR3 is TGTGCCAGCAGTGAAGAGGGGGGGGGCGGCTACGAGCAGTACGTC. This codes for CASSEEGGGGYEQYV. The chain couples TRBV6-1 to TRBJ2-7; weak D call: TRBD2 (7 bases). Trimming cost V 1 base and J 3 bases, with 13 bases left between them. From germline, CDR1 is MNHNS and CDR2 SASEGT. The CDR3 length is 15 residues.

This chain's CDR3 is CASSPEGTRNTEAFF. The CDR3 DNA is TGTGCCAGCTCACCAGAGGGAACGAGGAACACTGAAGCTTTCTTT. V gene TRBV18 combines with J gene TRBJ1-1; D unclear. The CDR3 runs to 15 residues. CDR1 and CDR2 from the germline V gene are KGHSH and LQKENI. V was cut by 2 bases and J by 1 base, with 11 bases left in between.

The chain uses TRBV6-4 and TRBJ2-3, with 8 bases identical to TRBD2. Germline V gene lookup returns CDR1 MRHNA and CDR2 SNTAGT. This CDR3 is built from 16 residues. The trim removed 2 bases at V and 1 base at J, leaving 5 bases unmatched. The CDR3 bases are TGTGCCAGCAGTGACCTGGCGGGGGGCGGCACAGATACGCAGTATTTT. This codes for CASSDLAGGGTDTQYF.

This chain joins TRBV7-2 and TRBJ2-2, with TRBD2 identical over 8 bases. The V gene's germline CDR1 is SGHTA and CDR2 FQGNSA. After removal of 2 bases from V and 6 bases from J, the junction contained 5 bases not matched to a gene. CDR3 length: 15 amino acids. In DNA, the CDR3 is TGTGCCAGCAGCTTATTCGGGGGGGCCCCCGGGGAGCTGTTTTTT. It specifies CASSLFGGAPGELFF.

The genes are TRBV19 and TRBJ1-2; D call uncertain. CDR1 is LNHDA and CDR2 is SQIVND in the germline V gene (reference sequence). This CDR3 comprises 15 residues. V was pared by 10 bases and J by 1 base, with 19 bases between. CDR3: CATSIAAGLNYGYTF. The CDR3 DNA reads TGTGCCACTTCAATAGCGGCAGGACTTAACTATGGCTACACCTTC. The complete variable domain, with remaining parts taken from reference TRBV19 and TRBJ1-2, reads DGGITQSPKYLFRKEGQNVTLSCEQNLNHDAMYWYRQDPGQGLRLIYYSQIVNDFQKGDIAEGYSVSREKKESFPLTVTSAQKNPTAFYLCATSIAAGLNYGYTFGSGTRLTVV.

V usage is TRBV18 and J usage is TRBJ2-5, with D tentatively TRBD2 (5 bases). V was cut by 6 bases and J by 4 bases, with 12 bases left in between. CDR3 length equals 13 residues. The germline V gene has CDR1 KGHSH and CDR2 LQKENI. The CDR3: CASSRGRAETQYF. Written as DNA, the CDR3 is TGTGCCAGCTCCCGGGGAAGGGCAGAGACCCAGTACTTC.

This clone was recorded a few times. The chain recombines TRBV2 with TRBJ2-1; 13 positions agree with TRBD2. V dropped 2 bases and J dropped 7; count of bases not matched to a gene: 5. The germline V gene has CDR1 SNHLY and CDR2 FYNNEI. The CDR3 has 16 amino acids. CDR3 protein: CASSEFGLAGANEQFF. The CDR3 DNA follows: TGTGCCAGCAGTGAATTCGGACTAGCGGGGGCGAATGAGCAGTTCTTC.

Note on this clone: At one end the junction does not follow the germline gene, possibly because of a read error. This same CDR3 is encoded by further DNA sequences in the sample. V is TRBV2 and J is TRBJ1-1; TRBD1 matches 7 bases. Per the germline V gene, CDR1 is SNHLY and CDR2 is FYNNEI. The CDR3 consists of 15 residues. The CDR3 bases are TGTGCCAGCGCGTGGGACAGCGGAACGAACACTGAGGCTTTCTTT. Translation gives CASAWDSGTNTEAFF.

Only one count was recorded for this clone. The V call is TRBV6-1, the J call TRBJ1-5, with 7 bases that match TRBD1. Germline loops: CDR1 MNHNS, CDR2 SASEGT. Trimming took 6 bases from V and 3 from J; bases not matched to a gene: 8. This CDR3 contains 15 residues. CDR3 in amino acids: CASSYPGGPNQPQHF. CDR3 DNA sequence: TGTGCCAGCAGCTACCCAGGGGGACCCAATCAGCCCCAGCATTTT.

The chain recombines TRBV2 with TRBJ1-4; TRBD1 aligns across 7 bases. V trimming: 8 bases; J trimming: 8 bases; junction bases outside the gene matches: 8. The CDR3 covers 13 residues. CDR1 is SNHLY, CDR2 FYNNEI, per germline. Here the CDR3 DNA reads TGTGCCAGCTCTACAGAACAGGGGGAAAAACTGTTTTTT. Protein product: CASSTEQGEKLFF.

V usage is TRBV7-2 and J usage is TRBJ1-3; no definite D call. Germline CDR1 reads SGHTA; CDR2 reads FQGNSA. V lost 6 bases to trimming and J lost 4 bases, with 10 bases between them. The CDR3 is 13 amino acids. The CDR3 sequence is CASRGSLGNTIYF. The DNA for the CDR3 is TGTGCCAGCAGGGGGAGTTTAGGAAACACCATATATTTT.

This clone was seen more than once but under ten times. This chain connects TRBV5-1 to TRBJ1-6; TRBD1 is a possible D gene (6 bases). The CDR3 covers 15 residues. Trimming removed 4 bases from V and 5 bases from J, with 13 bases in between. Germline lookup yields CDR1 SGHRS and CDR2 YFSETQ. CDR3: CASSGGAGDNSPLHF. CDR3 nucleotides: TGCGCCAGCAGCGGTGGGGCAGGGGATAATTCACCCCTCCACTTT.

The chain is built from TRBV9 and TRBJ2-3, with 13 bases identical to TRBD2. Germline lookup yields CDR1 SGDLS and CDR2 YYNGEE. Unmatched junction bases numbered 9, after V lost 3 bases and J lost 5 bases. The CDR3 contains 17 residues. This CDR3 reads CASSELGTSGAGDTQYF. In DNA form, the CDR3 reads TGTGCCAGCAGCGAGCTTGGGACTAGCGGGGCGGGAGATACGCAGTATTTT. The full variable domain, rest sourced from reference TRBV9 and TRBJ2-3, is DSGVTQTPKHLITATGQRVTLRCSPRSGDLSVYWYQQSLDQGLQFLIQYYNGEERAKGNILERFSAQQFPDLHSELNLSSLELGDSALYFCASSELGTSGAGDTQYFGPGTRLTVL.

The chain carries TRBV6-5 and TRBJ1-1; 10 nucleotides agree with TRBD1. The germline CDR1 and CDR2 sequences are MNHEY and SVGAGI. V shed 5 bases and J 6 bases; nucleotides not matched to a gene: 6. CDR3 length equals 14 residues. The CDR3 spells CASSKTGGGPEAFF. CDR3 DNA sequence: TGTGCCAGCAGTAAGACAGGGGGCGGCCCTGAAGCTTTCTTT.

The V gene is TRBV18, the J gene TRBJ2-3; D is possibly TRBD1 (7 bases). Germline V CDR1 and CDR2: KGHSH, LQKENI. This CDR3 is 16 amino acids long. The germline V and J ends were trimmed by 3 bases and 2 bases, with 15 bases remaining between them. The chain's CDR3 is CASSPGGRGATDTQYF. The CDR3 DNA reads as TGTGCCAGCTCACCGGGCGGCAGGGGGGCCACAGATACGCAGTATTTT.

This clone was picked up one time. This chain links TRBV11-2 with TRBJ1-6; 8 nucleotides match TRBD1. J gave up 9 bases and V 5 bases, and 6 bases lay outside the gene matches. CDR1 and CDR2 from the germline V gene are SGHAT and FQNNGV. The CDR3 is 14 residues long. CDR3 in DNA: TGTGCCAGCAGCGCTGACAGGGGAAGTTCACCCCTCCACTTT. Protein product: CASSADRGSSPLHF.

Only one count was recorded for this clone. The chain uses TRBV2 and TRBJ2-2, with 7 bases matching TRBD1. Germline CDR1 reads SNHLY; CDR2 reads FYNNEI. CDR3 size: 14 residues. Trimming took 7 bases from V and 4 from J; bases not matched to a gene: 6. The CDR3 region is CASIPDRTTGELFF. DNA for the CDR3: TGTGCCAGCATTCCGGACAGGACCACCGGGGAGCTGTTTTTT.

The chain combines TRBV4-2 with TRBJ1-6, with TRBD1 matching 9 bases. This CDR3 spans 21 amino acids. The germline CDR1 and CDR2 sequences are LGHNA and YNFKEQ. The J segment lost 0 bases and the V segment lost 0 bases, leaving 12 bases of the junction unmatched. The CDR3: CASSQDKGGQGVPSYNSPLHF. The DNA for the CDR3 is TGTGCCAGCAGCCAAGATAAAGGGGGACAGGGAGTACCCTCCTATAATTCACCCCTCCACTTT.

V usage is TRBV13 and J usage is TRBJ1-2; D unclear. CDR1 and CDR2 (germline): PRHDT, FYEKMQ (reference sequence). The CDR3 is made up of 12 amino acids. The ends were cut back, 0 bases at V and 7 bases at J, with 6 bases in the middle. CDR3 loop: CASSLGVGGYTF. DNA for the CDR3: TGTGCCAGCAGCTTAGGAGTCGGTGGCTACACCTTC.

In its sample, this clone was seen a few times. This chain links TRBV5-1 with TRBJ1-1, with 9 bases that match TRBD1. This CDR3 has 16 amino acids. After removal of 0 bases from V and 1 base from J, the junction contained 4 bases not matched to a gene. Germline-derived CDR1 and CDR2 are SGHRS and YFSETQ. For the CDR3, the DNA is TGCGCCAGCAGCTTGGGGGGACAGGGATGGAACACTGAAGCTTTCTTT. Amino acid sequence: CASSLGGQGWNTEAFF.

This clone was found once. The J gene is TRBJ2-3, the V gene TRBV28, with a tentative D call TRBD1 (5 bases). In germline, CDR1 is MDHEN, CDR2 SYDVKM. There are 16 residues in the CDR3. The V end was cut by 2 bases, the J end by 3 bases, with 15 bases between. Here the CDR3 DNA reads TGTGCCAGCAGTTTAGGGGTCGCAGCAGGGACAGATACGCAGTATTTT. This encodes CASSLGVAAGTDTQYF.